This TCR beta chain appears in the sequencing data of a study of T cells in Graves' hyperthyroidism and ophthalmopathy. From germline, CDR1 is SGHRS and CDR2 YFSETQ. The V end was cut by 4 bases, the J end by 1 base, with 12 bases between. The CDR3 is 15 residues long. Amplified TCR beta CDR3 regions derived from RNA transcripts. With the HTBI primer set, the TCR CDR3 went through a first round of RT-PCR. MiXCR was run by TCRdb on the multiplex PCR reads, yielding one entry per CDR3 protein. The sample lists fewer than 550,000 distinct CDR3 sequences; 15% to 17% were seen once. The V call is TRBV5-1, the J call TRBJ1-5, with D possibly matching TRBD1 (5 bases). Sequences were obtained from blood. The source is a woman under 30 with Graves' hyperthyroidism. CDR3 sequence reads: CASSRDPGSNQPQHF. CDR3 bases: TGCGCCAGCAGCCGGGACCCCGGGAGCAATCAGCCCCAGCATTTT.